The TCR beta chain under discussion was sequenced for a study of regulatory T cells in long-lasting Graves disease. The time point denotes: persistent/refractory GD, antithyroid drugs over 5 years with positive TRAb. PBMCs provided the RNA from which the TCR library was made. The germline V and J ends were trimmed by 6 bases and 3 bases, with 9 bases remaining between them. CDR1 is MNHNS and CDR2 is SASEGT in the germline V gene. The CDR3 contains 13 residues. Building the TCR beta libraries relied on iRepertoire HTBI primers, and CDR3 regions underwent Arm-PCR. TCRdb recomputed calls from the multiplex PCR reads with MiXCR, one row per CDR3 protein. Here the sample spans about 290,000 distinct CDR3 sequences, 22% being singletons. This clonotype was counted at least ten times.

This TCR was recovered from a female donor with Graves disease. V and J are TRBV6-1 and TRBJ1-5; no clear D. Specimen: peripheral blood mononuclear cells (PBMCs), collected when the disease was refractory, from a patient treated with antithyroid drugs. The DNA of the CDR3 is TGTGCCAGCAGCCTCGACCACAATCAGCCCCAGCATTTT. It encodes CASSLDHNQPQHF.